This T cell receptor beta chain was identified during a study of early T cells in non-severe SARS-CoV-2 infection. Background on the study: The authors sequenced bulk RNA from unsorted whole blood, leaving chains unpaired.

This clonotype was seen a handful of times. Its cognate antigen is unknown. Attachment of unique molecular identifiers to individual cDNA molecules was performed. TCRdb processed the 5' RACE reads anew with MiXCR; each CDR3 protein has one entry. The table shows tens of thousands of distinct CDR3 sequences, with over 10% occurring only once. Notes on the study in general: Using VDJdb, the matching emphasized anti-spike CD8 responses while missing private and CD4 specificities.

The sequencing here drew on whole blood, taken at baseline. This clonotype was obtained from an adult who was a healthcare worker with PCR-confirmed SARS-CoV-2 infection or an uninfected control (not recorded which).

The CDR3 region has the DNA TGTGCCAGCAGCCACGGGACAGGAGATCAGCCCCAGCATTTT. Protein sequence: CASSHGTGDQPQHF. The chain is built from TRBV7-9 and TRBJ1-5; the match to TRBD1 covers 8 bases. The V segment lost 5 bases and the J segment 5 bases; nucleotides outside the gene matches: 5. Germline CDR1 is SEHNR and CDR2 is FQNEAQ (reference sequence). CDR3 length: 14 amino acids.